Sequencing of this T cell receptor beta chain was carried out in a study of human T cells and chemical hapten exposure. Overall study context: How much TCR each sample yielded varied, mostly because pooled library volumes differed slightly.

Study results and limitations: Correlating positively with patch test score were the PT1 expanded TCR counts.

As the library was built, unique molecular identifiers were attached to individual cDNA molecules. TCRdb analysed the RACE reads with MiXCR anew, one entry per CDR3 protein. The table records more than 75,000 distinct CDR3 sequences, roughly 10% of them present only once. The sample's time point: patch test 2, 6 weeks after DPC sensitization. Treatment here: therapeutic diphenylcyclopropenone sensitization with weekly scalp DPC. Comment on this clonotype: The target antigen is unknown.

The V and J ends lost 0 bases and 7 bases, in that order; junction bases with no gene match: 9. The CDR3 runs 17 residues. Germline-derived CDR1 and CDR2 are SGDLS and YYNGEE. This clonotype was obtained from a woman aged 25 to 39 with alopecia areata. Some clones in this sample may be carry-over from other donors' samples. The gene calls are TRBV9 and TRBJ2-1; TRBD2 aligns across 11 bases. The sample consisted of whole blood, taken in connection with sensitization to the hapten diphenylcyclopropenone (DPC). The CDR3 sequence is CASSVDPLAGVKNEQFF. The CDR3 DNA follows: TGTGCCAGCAGCGTAGATCCACTAGCGGGAGTTAAGAATGAGCAGTTCTTC.